The 19 T cell receptor beta chains listed next were all sequenced from one sample in a study of regulatory T cells in long-lasting Graves disease. Libraries of TCR beta came from iRepertoire HTBI primers plus Arm-PCR of CDR3 regions. TCRdb re-derived calls from the multiplex PCR reads in MiXCR, one entry per CDR3 protein. The sample gives about 440,000 distinct CDR3 sequences, 14% to 15% of which show up once; approximately 15% is in the top ten. Regarding time point: newly diagnosed GD, antithyroid drugs for less than 3 months. The authors made the TCR library using RNA they extracted from PBMCs. These same data were also listed under a study on T cells in Graves' hyperthyroidism and ophthalmopathy.

Specimen: peripheral blood mononuclear cells (PBMCs), collected at new diagnosis, from a patient treated with antithyroid drugs. The receptors originated from a woman under 40 with Graves disease.

V usage is TRBV29-1 and J usage is TRBJ2-5; 12 bases match TRBD2. V dropped 0 bases and J dropped 4; count of bases not matched to a gene: 15. Looked up from germline, CDR1 is SQVTM and CDR2 is ANQGSEA. The CDR3 is 19 residues long. The CDR3 reads CSVEDISWTSGTEVETQYF. The CDR3 DNA sequence: TGCAGCGTTGAAGATATATCCTGGACTAGCGGGACGGAGGTAGAGACCCAGTACTTC.

In this sample, this clonotype turned up many times. The CDR3 reads CASSFRSGMGDEQFF. The CDR3 bases are TGTGCCAGCAGTTTTCGTAGCGGGATGGGTGATGAGCAGTTCTTC. The chain carries TRBV27 and TRBJ2-1; TRBD2 matches 8 bases. The trim removed 3 bases at V and 8 bases at J, leaving 9 bases unmatched. This CDR3 is 15 amino acids long. Looked up from germline, CDR1 is MNHEY and CDR2 is SMNVEV (reference sequence).

This clonotype was seen more than once but under ten times. The V call is TRBV19, the J call TRBJ2-3; no reliable D call. In germline, CDR1 is LNHDA, CDR2 SQIVND (reference sequence). Between the trimmed V and J ends, which lost 3 bases and 1 base, there was a span of 14 bases. This CDR3 region has 16 residues. The CDR3 spells CASSMTLGTGTDTQYF. CDR3 DNA sequence: TGTGCCAGTAGTATGACCTTGGGTACGGGCACAGATACGCAGTATTTT.

This clonotype has at least ten counts. The chain employs TRBV28 and TRBJ1-5; a weak D match, TRBD1 (5 bases). V lost 8 bases and J 7 bases, leaving 21 bases between the germline ends. Per germline, CDR1 MDHEN and CDR2 SYDVKM. The CDR3 spans 15 residues. The CDR3 reads CASRGGHGERQPQHF. CDR3 DNA sequence: TGTGCCAGCCGGGGAGGACACGGGGAGAGGCAGCCCCAGCATTTT.

Many counts were recorded for this clonotype. V gene TRBV6-1 combines with J gene TRBJ1-2; D may be TRBD1 (6 bases). Germline assignment: CDR1 MNHNS and CDR2 SASEGT. Trimming pared 3 bases from V and 4 bases from J, leaving 27 bases between. CDR3 size: 19 residues. The CDR3 loop reads CASSDHRTASTSLFYGYTF. CDR3 DNA sequence: TGTGCCAGCAGTGATCATCGGACAGCCTCCACCTCACTCTTCTATGGCTACACCTTC.

This clonotype was counted at least ten times. The genes are TRBV11-3 and TRBJ1-1; weak D call: TRBD1 (5 bases). The V gene's germline CDR1 is SGHNT and CDR2 YENEEA. This CDR3 has 18 amino acids. Trimming shortened V by 0 bases and J by 1 base, and 18 bases separated the two germline ends. CDR3 protein: CASSLEGRQQRRNTEAFF. CDR3 coding DNA: TGTGCCAGCAGCTTAGAGGGGCGGCAACAGCGCAGGAACACTGAAGCTTTCTTT.

This clonotype was seen ten or more times. CDR3 protein: CASSLAGDYNEQFF. The CDR3 DNA reads as TGCGCCAGCAGCTTGGCGGGAGACTACAATGAGCAGTTCTTC. This chain uses TRBV5-1 with TRBJ2-1; the D gene is possibly TRBD2 (6 bases). This CDR3 has 14 amino acids. The ends were cut back, 0 bases at V and 3 bases at J, with 7 bases in the middle. Germline-derived CDR1 and CDR2 are SGHRS and YFSETQ.

The CDR3: CSARAHDRPAKNIQYF. As DNA, the CDR3 is TGCAGTGCTAGAGCTCACGACAGGCCAGCCAAAAACATTCAGTACTTC. The V gene is TRBV20-1, the J gene TRBJ2-4; possible D gene TRBD1, 6 bases. The CDR3 totals 16 residues. The germline V gene has CDR1 DFQATT and CDR2 SNEGSKA (reference sequence). The ends were cut back, 1 base at V and 0 bases at J, with 13 bases in the middle.

The table lists this clonotype with many counts. J is TRBJ2-4 and V is TRBV29-1; TRBD1 agrees at 7 bases. V was pared by 7 bases and J by 8 bases, with 14 bases of the junction left unmatched. Germline assignment: CDR1 SQVTM and CDR2 ANQGSEA. The CDR3 runs to 14 residues. The CDR3 nucleotides are TGCAGCGCAGGGGATGACAGGGCTTATGACATTCAGTACTTC. Translation: CSAGDDRAYDIQYF.

The sample holds many counts of this clonotype. The genes are TRBV5-8 and TRBJ1-4; no definite D call. This CDR3 has 13 residues. CDR1 and CDR2 (germline): SGHTS, YDEGEE. Trimming removed 4 bases from V and 4 bases from J, with 8 bases in between. The CDR3, as DNA: TGTGCCAGCAGCCATGGGGTTAATGAAAAACTGTTTTTT. It yields the protein CASSHGVNEKLFF.

This clonotype came up many times. This chain uses TRBV11-2 with TRBJ2-2, with 7 bases fitting TRBD2. With 7 bases clipped from V and 4 bases from J, the junction kept 18 bases outside the gene matches. This CDR3 spans 18 amino acids. Looked up from germline, CDR1 is SGHAT and CDR2 is FQNNGV. The CDR3 DNA reads as TGTGCCAGCACAACGCGCAGCGGGACCGCCGAGGGCACCGGGGAGCTGTTTTTT. Amino acid sequence: CASTTRSGTAEGTGELFF. Variable domain in full (rest from reference TRBV11-2 and TRBJ2-2): EAGVAQSPRYKIIEKRQSVAFWCNPISGHATLYWYQQILGQGPKLLIQFQNNGVVDDSQLPKDRFSAERLKGVDSTLKIQPAKLEDSAVYLCASTTRSGTAEGTGELFFGEGSRLTVL.

This chain connects TRBV5-1 to TRBJ2-1; 14 bases fit TRBD2. The CDR3 runs to 17 residues. V was clipped by 4 bases and J by 0 bases; unmatched bases: 3. Germline CDR1 SGHRS, CDR2 YFSETQ. The CDR3 DNA is TGCGCCAGCAGCACCGGGACTAGCGGGAGCTCCTACAATGAGCAGTTCTTC. This sequence encodes CASSTGTSGSSYNEQFF.

In this sample, this clonotype turned up many times. V and J are TRBV28 and TRBJ2-5; D is uncertain. Trimming removed 7 bases at V and 4 bases at J, with 16 bases between. There are 14 residues in the CDR3. CDR1 MDHEN and CDR2 SYDVKM come from the germline V gene. The chain's CDR3 is CASTLRVARETQYF. As DNA, the CDR3 is TGTGCCAGCACCCTCCGGGTCGCCCGAGAGACCCAGTACTTC. Using reference TRBV28 and TRBJ2-5 for the parts outside the CDR3, the full variable domain is DVKVTQSSRYLVKRTGEKVFLECVQDMDHENMFWYRQDPGLGLRLIYFSYDVKMKEKGDIPEGYSVSREKKERFSLILESASTNQTSMYLCASTLRVARETQYFGPGTRLLVL.

Ten or more counts support this clonotype. The V gene is TRBV12-3 or TRBV12-4, the J gene TRBJ1-2; D gene unclear. The CDR3 runs to 15 residues. V was clipped by 0 bases and J by 4 bases, with 12 bases between them. CDR3 nucleotides: TGTGCCAGCAGTTTAGCCGGTGTTGCTAGCTATGGCTACACCTTC. It translates to CASSLAGVASYGYTF.

V is TRBV5-4 and J is TRBJ2-2; 7 bases match TRBD2. Trimming cost V 3 bases and J 6 bases; bases outside gene matches: 8. Per germline, CDR1 SGHNT and CDR2 YYREEE (reference sequence). This CDR3 comprises 15 residues. CDR3 region: CASSSPAGRSGELFF. Written as DNA, the CDR3 is TGTGCCAGCAGCTCCCCAGCGGGAAGGTCCGGGGAGCTGTTTTTT.

This rearrangement joins TRBV18 to TRBJ1-4; D is possibly TRBD1 (5 bases). The CDR3 totals 17 residues. CDR1 KGHSH and CDR2 LQKENI come from the germline V gene. Trimming removed 1 base from V and 7 bases from J, with 19 bases in between. DNA of the CDR3: TGTGCCAGCTCACCACAGGGGTTCGATCTTGGTGGTGAAAAACTGTTTTTT. It encodes CASSPQGFDLGGEKLFF.

The chain has TRBV2 and TRBJ2-3; TRBD2 matches at 10 bases. The J call may not be correct, given that the DNA end is closer to TRBJ2-7. The CDR3 has 16 amino acids. Germline CDR1 SNHLY, CDR2 FYNNEI. CDR3 nucleotide sequence: TGTGCCAGCGGGACCCTAGCGGGAGTACACTCCTACGAGCAGTACTTC. Translation: CASGTLAGVHSYEQYF.

This clonotype was picked up many times. The V call is TRBV12-3 or TRBV12-4, the J call TRBJ2-5, with a weak D call TRBD1 (6 bases). V was clipped by 5 bases and J by 5 bases, with 12 bases between them. The CDR3 contains 13 residues. The CDR3 here is CASSPTGLETQYF. CDR3 sequence (DNA): TGTGCCAGCAGTCCAACAGGGTTGGAGACCCAGTACTTC.

The chain combines TRBV4-1 with TRBJ2-4; a possible D gene is TRBD2 (5 bases). The CDR3 covers 13 residues. The germline V gene encodes CDR1 MGHRA and CDR2 YSYEKL. V gave up 4 bases and J gave up 6 bases, with 10 bases separating them. CDR3 in amino acids: CASSPGRGNIQYF. CDR3 bases: TGCGCCAGCAGCCCAGGACGGGGAAACATTCAGTACTTC.